This T cell receptor (beta chain) derives from a study of early T cells in non-severe SARS-CoV-2 infection. On the study more broadly: The sequenced material was bulk RNA from unsorted whole blood, and its chains were unpaired.

The study's findings and limits: Matching results from VDJdb favored anti-spike CD8 responses, leaving private and CD4 specificities undetected.

Researchers tagged individual cDNA molecules with unique molecular identifiers. MiXCR, run by TCRdb on the 5' RACE reads, gives a single entry per CDR3 protein. The table shows about 81,000 distinct CDR3 sequences, with around 15% occurring only once. The sample holds many counts of this clonotype. What it binds is unknown. There are 16 residues in the CDR3. V dropped 1 base and J dropped 0 bases, with 12 bases sitting between them. Germline V lookup: CDR1 SGHAT, CDR2 FQNNGV. The chain carries TRBV11-2 and TRBJ1-1; weak D call: TRBD1 (6 bases). This receptor was taken from an adult who was a healthcare worker with PCR-confirmed SARS-CoV-2 infection or an uninfected control (not recorded which). Sequenced: whole blood. The CDR3 coding sequence is TGTGCCAGCAGCTTAGCTCGGACAGTCATGAACACTGAAGCTTTCTTT. Protein sequence: CASSLARTVMNTEAFF.